Listed here are 26 T cell receptor beta chains from one sample, sequenced in a study of T cells after yellow fever vaccination. TCRdb reprocessed the 5' RACE reads with MiXCR, giving one entry per CDR3 protein. Counted here are about 120,000 distinct CDR3 sequences, 7.5% to 9.5% occurring once; the ten biggest clones make up 25%. The material was CD8+ T cells sorted from PBMCs, obtained 45 days after the yellow fever booster vaccination. Receptor source: a man younger than 40 who received the YFV17D yellow fever vaccine.

In its sample, this clonotype was seen many times. This chain connects TRBV9 to TRBJ1-1; TRBD1 matches 9 bases. V gave up 3 bases and J gave up 4 bases; unmatched junction bases: 7. The length of the CDR3 is 15 residues. The germline V gene encodes CDR1 SGDLS and CDR2 YYNGEE. The CDR3 nucleotides are TGTGCCAGCAGCGGAACCGGGACAGGGAGCACTGAAGCTTTCTTT. It specifies CASSGTGTGSTEAFF.

This clonotype was counted many times. The chain uses TRBV21-1 and TRBJ2-5; the table calls TRBD2, which could not be checked here. TRBV21-1 is a documented pseudogene. There are 11 residues in the CDR3. CDR3 bases: TGTGCCAGGTCAGGGCCAGAGACCCAGTACTTC. This gives the protein CARSGPETQYF.

The chain carries TRBV5-1 and TRBJ2-4, with D uncertain. Between the trimmed V and J ends, which lost 4 bases and 3 bases, there was a span of 26 bases. The length of the CDR3 is 19 residues. CDR1 is SGHRS, CDR2 YFSETQ, per germline. The CDR3 DNA reads TGCGCCAGCAGCCCTGGTGCTGGAGTGTGGCTGGGTGGCAAAAACATTCAGTACTTC. This codes for CASSPGAGVWLGGKNIQYF.

This clonotype was detected only a few times. J is TRBJ2-5 and V is TRBV12-3 or TRBV12-4, with 8 bases matching TRBD2. J lost 5 bases, V lost 6 bases, and 5 bases had no gene match. This CDR3 has 13 residues. CDR3 residues: CASRGGGRETQYF. In DNA, the CDR3 is TGTGCCAGCAGAGGCGGGGGGAGGGAGACCCAGTACTTC.

This clonotype was seen ten or more times. J is TRBJ2-3 and V is TRBV12-3 or TRBV12-4; D may be TRBD1 (6 bases). The V and J ends lost 8 bases and 6 bases respectively, with 12 bases between them. CDR3 size: 12 residues. The CDR3 region has the DNA TGTGCCAGCTGCCAGGGGTCGGATACGCAGTATTTT. Translation: CASCQGSDTQYF.

This clonotype was seen many times. V is TRBV20-1 and J is TRBJ2-7; D might be TRBD1 or TRBD2, each matching 5 bases. CDR3 length: 15 amino acids. Germline CDR1 is DFQATT and CDR2 is SNEGSKA (reference sequence). Trimming cost V 6 bases and J 3 bases, with 21 bases left between them. This CDR3 is CSANTGTTYGYEQYF. The DNA of the CDR3 is TGCAGTGCAAATACCGGGACGACATACGGCTACGAGCAGTACTTC.

This clonotype was observed many times. This chain joins TRBV5-6 and TRBJ1-1; D is uncertain. The ends were cut back, 0 bases at V and 6 bases at J, with 3 bases in the middle. This CDR3 spans 11 amino acids. Germline V lookup: CDR1 SGHDT, CDR2 YYEEEE. In nucleotides, the CDR3 is TGTGCCAGCAGCTTGGGTCCTGAAGCTTTCTTT. Protein sequence: CASSLGPEAFF.

Ten or more counts support this clonotype. V and J are TRBV11-2 and TRBJ1-2; D remains ambiguous. Trimming left V 6 bases short and J 2 bases short, with 10 bases between. Germline CDR1 SGHAT, CDR2 FQNNGV. This CDR3 spans 13 amino acids. For the CDR3, the DNA is TGTGCCAGCAGTTCCGGGAGAAACTATGGCTACACCTTC. As protein: CASSSGRNYGYTF.

This clonotype was seen many times. The chain uses TRBV6-5 and TRBJ2-1, with 7 bases matching TRBD1. Germline CDR1 reads MNHEY; CDR2 reads SVGAGI. CDR3 length: 14 residues. Trimming took 2 bases from V and 5 from J; bases not matched to a gene: 3. The CDR3 DNA reads TGTGCCAGCAGTTACCCGGGACAGAACAATGAGCAGTTCTTC. Amino acids: CASSYPGQNNEQFF.

The table lists this clonotype with a few counts. The rearrangement uses TRBV9 and TRBJ1-5; 8 nucleotides match TRBD1. The CDR3 runs 14 residues. With V trimmed by 8 bases and J by 6 bases, 10 bases remained unmatched. Germline CDR1 reads SGDLS; CDR2 reads YYNGEE. The CDR3 protein is CASSQGAEGQPQHF. The DNA for the CDR3 is TGTGCCAGTTCCCAGGGGGCGGAAGGTCAGCCCCAGCATTTT.

This clonotype was seen more than once but under ten times. The chain couples TRBV4-1 to TRBJ2-1, with 11 bases that match TRBD1. V was pared by 4 bases and J by 8 bases, with 7 bases of the junction left unmatched. The CDR3 has 15 amino acids. In germline, CDR1 is MGHRA, CDR2 YSYEKL. CDR3 nucleotides: TGCGCCAGCAGCCCCGGGACAGGGGGTATCGATGAGCAGTTCTTC. Its translation: CASSPGTGGIDEQFF.

This clonotype was found a few times. Mismatch with germline at one junction end may stem from a read error. The CDR3 protein is CVSSPSGTGEGDEQYF. DNA of the CDR3: TGCGTCAGCAGCCCCTCAGGGACAGGGGAAGGGGACGAGCAGTACTTC. The chain links TRBV4-3 to TRBJ2-7, with 10 bases that match TRBD1. CDR1 is LGHNA and CDR2 is YSLEER in the germline V gene. The CDR3 runs 16 residues.

J is TRBJ2-5 and V is TRBV14; 12 positions agree with TRBD1. Germline lookup yields CDR1 SGHDN and CDR2 FVKESK. Germline trimming cut 5 bases from V and 0 bases from J; bases unmatched to any gene: 10. The CDR3 sequence is 18 residues long. CDR3 nucleotide sequence: TGTGCCAGCAGCATCCGGGACAGGGGGCCCTTCTACCAAGAGACCCAGTACTTC. This gives the protein CASSIRDRGPFYQETQYF.

This clonotype appeared a few times. The rearrangement links TRBV5-1 to TRBJ1-5; D remains ambiguous. In germline, CDR1 is SGHRS, CDR2 YFSETQ. Trimming removed 7 bases from V and 10 bases from J, with 15 bases in between. The CDR3 sequence is 12 residues long. CDR3 in DNA: TGCGCCAGCCCGGACCCCTACGGCCCCCAGCATTTT. Translation gives CASPDPYGPQHF.

The chain couples TRBV7-9 to TRBJ2-5; D is possibly TRBD1 (6 bases). V shed 6 bases and J shed 3 bases, with 20 bases lying between them. CDR3 length equals 16 residues. Germline loops: CDR1 SEHNR, CDR2 FQNEAQ (reference sequence). The CDR3 is CASRRGTALPEETQYF. The DNA for the CDR3 is TGTGCCAGCAGGAGGGGGACGGCCCTACCCGAAGAGACCCAGTACTTC.

This clonotype was picked up many times. This chain uses TRBV7-9 with TRBJ2-3; no reliable D call. This CDR3 spans 9 amino acids. Per germline, CDR1 SEHNR and CDR2 FQNEAQ (reference sequence). The V end lost 8 bases, the J end lost 6 bases, and 3 bases lay between the germline ends. The CDR3 here is CASPDTQYF. The CDR3 region has the DNA TGTGCCAGCCCTGATACGCAGTATTTT. The whole variable domain, filled in from reference TRBV7-9 and TRBJ2-3, reads DTGVSQNPRHKITKRGQNVTFRCDPISEHNRLYWYRQTLGQGPEFLTYFQNEAQLEKSRLLSDRFSAERPKGSFSTLEIQRTEQGDSAMYLCASPDTQYFGPGTRLTVL.

In its sample, this clonotype was seen many times. The rearrangement uses TRBV7-2 and TRBJ1-1, with TRBD1 identical over 8 bases. The V gene end was trimmed by 5 bases and the J gene end by 3 bases; junction bases not matched to a gene: 8. CDR1 SGHTA and CDR2 FQGNSA come from the germline V gene. The CDR3 length is 15 residues. This CDR3 is CASSPLTGGDTEAFF. DNA for the CDR3: TGTGCCAGCAGCCCCCTAACAGGGGGGGACACTGAAGCTTTCTTT. The full variable domain, in which reference TRBV7-2 and TRBJ1-1 provide the parts outside the CDR3, is GAGVSQSPSNKVTEKGKDVELRCDPISGHTALYWYRQSLGQGLEFLIYFQGNSAPDKSGLPSDRFSAERTGGSVSTLTIQRTQQEDSAVYLCASSPLTGGDTEAFFGQGTRLTVV.

The rearrangement joins TRBV5-1 to TRBJ1-1, with unresolved D. Trimming removed 5 bases at V and 1 base at J, with 3 bases between. The CDR3 extends over 11 amino acids. Germline V gene data show CDR1 as SGHRS and CDR2 as YFSETQ. The CDR3 DNA reads as TGCGCCAGCAGGGGGAACACTGAAGCTTTCTTT. The encoded protein is CASRGNTEAFF.

This clonotype was picked up a small number of times. This sequence joins TRBV19 and TRBJ1-2; no definite D call. V shed 5 bases and J shed 2 bases, with 6 bases lying between them. The CDR3 has 12 amino acids. The germline V gene has CDR1 LNHDA and CDR2 SQIVND (reference sequence). The CDR3 here is CASSLRNYGYTF. The CDR3 DNA reads as TGTGCCAGTAGTCTGCGGAACTATGGCTACACCTTC.

In this sample, this clonotype turned up many times. In DNA, the CDR3 is TGTGCTAGTGGTTTAACAGCTGAAATTAACTATGGCTACACCTTC. This gives the protein CASGLTAEINYGYTF. V gene TRBV12-5 combines with J gene TRBJ1-2; D gene ambiguous. This CDR3 has 15 residues. Deletions cut 3 bases from V and 1 base from J, with 12 bases between. Germline V lookup: CDR1 LGHNT, CDR2 FRNRAP.

A remark on this clonotype: The germline gene is not matched at one end of the junction; a read error may be the cause. The chain carries TRBV27 and TRBJ2-2; D not resolved. There are 12 residues in the CDR3. Germline assignment: CDR1 MNHEY and CDR2 SMNVEV (reference sequence). The CDR3 loop reads CASSFMSGELFF. The DNA of the CDR3 is TGTGCCAGCAGTTTCATGTCCGGTGAGCTGTTTTTT.

At least ten counts were recorded for this clonotype. The chain has TRBV6-5 and TRBJ2-2; TRBD2 might be the D (6 bases). The germline CDR1 and CDR2 sequences are MNHEY and SVGAGI. V shed 4 bases and J shed 2 bases, with 8 bases lying between them. CDR3 size: 14 residues. CDR3 bases: TGTGCCAGCAGTTGGGACTTTAACACCGGGGAGCTGTTTTTT. Amino acids: CASSWDFNTGELFF.

There are many counts of this clonotype. As DNA, the CDR3 is TGTGCCAGCAGCATGTCGGGCTCCTGGTGGAATTCACCCCTCCACTTT. This codes for CASSMSGSWWNSPLHF. The rearrangement uses TRBV28 and TRBJ1-6; D remains unclear. Germline CDR1 MDHEN, CDR2 SYDVKM. Trimming shortened V by 6 bases and J by 7 bases, and 19 bases separated the two germline ends. The CDR3 is 16 amino acids.

This clonotype was seen at least ten times. The chain is built from TRBV9 and TRBJ2-7; possible D gene TRBD2, 6 bases. V dropped 3 bases and J dropped 3 bases, with 13 bases sitting between them. CDR3 length: 14 amino acids. Looked up from germline, CDR1 is SGDLS and CDR2 is YYNGEE. The DNA of the CDR3 is TGTGCCAGCAGCGCCGGCGGGAACGGCTACGAGCAGTACTTC. This encodes CASSAGGNGYEQYF.

This clonotype was counted ten times or more. This chain links TRBV11-2 with TRBJ2-1; 9 nucleotides agree with TRBD2. The CDR3 has 14 amino acids. Per the germline V gene, CDR1 is SGHAT and CDR2 is FQNNGV. V was clipped by 6 bases and J by 6 bases; unmatched bases: 6. CDR3 bases: TGTGCCAGCAGTCTAGCGGGATGGGGCAATGAGCAGTTCTTC. Amino acid sequence: CASSLAGWGNEQFF.

This clonotype was picked up many times. The J gene is TRBJ2-1, the V gene TRBV20-1, with unresolved D. Germline CDR1 DFQATT, CDR2 SNEGSKA (reference sequence). V was pared by 2 bases and J by 0 bases, with 8 bases between. This CDR3 is 14 amino acids long. CDR3 sequence: CSARPPVSYNEQFF. CDR3 DNA: TGCAGTGCTAGACCTCCAGTCTCCTACAATGAGCAGTTCTTC.